The rows below give T cell receptor beta chains drawn from one sample of a study of human T cells and chemical hapten exposure. TCRdb re-analysed the RACE reads in MiXCR, keeping a single row per CDR3 protein. The profile shows around 120,000 distinct CDR3 sequences, roughly 13% of them singletons. This specimen was whole blood, taken in connection with sensitization to the hapten diphenylcyclopropenone (DPC). These TCRs come from a man aged 18 to 35 with alopecia areata. Some clones in this sample may be carry-over from other donors' samples. Each CDR3 is given with its conserved first and last residue. The order of the fields is J gene, D gene, CDR3 length, clone size, V gene, CDR3 protein, CDR3 DNA. The D gene is left open where the match is weak. Only part of the rows carry a size: once, few, many, or a class if the clone is expanded.

>TRBJ2-7|.|15|.|TRBV9
CASSSSTDGTYEQYF
TGTGCCAGCAGCTCTTCTACGGACGGGACCTACGAGCAGTACTTC
>TRBJ1-2|TRBD1|14|.|TRBV12-3/TRBV12-4
CASSWDRANYGYTF
TGTGCCAGCAGTTGGGACAGAGCTAACTATGGCTACACCTTC
>TRBJ2-1|TRBD2|15|.|TRBV7-6
CASRAGTSPSYEQFF
TGTGCCAGCAGGGCCGGGACTAGCCCCTCCTATGAGCAGTTCTTC
>TRBJ2-3|.|15|few|TRBV18
CASSPPPSMADTQYF
TGTGCCAGCTCACCACCCCCGTCAATGGCAGATACGCAGTATTTT
>TRBJ1-1|TRBD1|14|few|TRBV12-3/TRBV12-4
CASSLGTANTEAFF
TGTGCCAGCAGTCTAGGGACAGCGAACACTGAAGCTTTCTTT
>TRBJ2-5|TRBD1|16|few|TRBV28
CASKASAGQGYETQYF
TGTGCCAGCAAGGCCTCCGCAGGACAGGGATATGAGACCCAGTACTTC
>TRBJ1-3|.|16|few|TRBV28
CASSPPGFRSGNTIYF
TGTGCCAGCAGCCCCCCCGGGTTTCGGTCGGGGAACACCATATATTTT
>TRBJ2-5|TRBD2|18|few|TRBV4-3
CASSQEAAGGWYQETQYF
TGCGCCAGCAGCCAAGAAGCAGCGGGGGGATGGTACCAAGAGACCCAGTACTTC
>TRBJ1-1|.|14|.|TRBV20-1
CSAAQGLWNTEAFF
TGCAGTGCGGCCCAGGGCTTGTGGAACACTGAAGCTTTCTTT
>TRBJ2-1|TRBD2|20|.|TRBV5-1
CASSSTPRRASGGPKNEQFF
TGCGCCAGCAGCTCGACCCCTAGGCGGGCTAGCGGGGGGCCTAAGAATGAGCAGTTCTTC
>TRBJ1-1|.|14|many|TRBV20-1
CSASMLQGNTEAFF
TGCAGTGCTAGCATGTTACAGGGGAACACTGAAGCTTTCTTT
>TRBJ1-6|TRBD1|18|.|TRBV7-9
CASSSPRTGGAWDSPLHF
TGTGCCAGCAGCTCCCCTCGGACAGGGGGCGCATGGGATTCACCCCTCCACTTT
>TRBJ2-1|.|14|.|TRBV3-1
CASSSRSIDNEQFF
TGTGCCAGCAGCTCTCGGTCGATAGACAATGAGCAGTTCTTC
>TRBJ2-7|.|14|.|TRBV4-1
CASSHWGQTYEQYF
TGCGCCAGCAGCCATTGGGGCCAGACCTACGAGCAGTACTTC
>TRBJ1-5|TRBD1|15|.|TRBV6-6
CASRSGTGDRQPQHF
TGTGCCAGCAGGTCCGGGACAGGGGACCGACAGCCCCAGCATTTT
>TRBJ1-6|.|14|.|TRBV7-3
CASSEQATNSPLHF
TGTGCCAGCAGCGAACAAGCGACCAATTCACCCCTCCACTTT
>TRBJ2-3|.|14|few|TRBV3-1
CASSQDVSTDTQYF
TGTGCCAGCAGCCAAGACGTGAGCACAGATACGCAGTATTTT
>TRBJ2-1|TRBD2|18|few|TRBV6-2/TRBV6-3
CASSYPRRPSGGAREQFF
TGTGCCAGCAGTTACCCCCGAAGGCCTAGCGGGGGGGCCCGTGAGCAGTTCTTC
>TRBJ2-1|TRBD2|15|few|TRBV12-3/TRBV12-4
CASSPTSGGPHEQFF
TGTGCCAGCAGTCCCACTAGCGGGGGGCCCCATGAGCAGTTCTTC
>TRBJ1-3|.|14|.|TRBV18
CASSPWMSRNTIYF
TGTGCCAGCTCACCCTGGATGTCGAGAAACACCATATATTTT